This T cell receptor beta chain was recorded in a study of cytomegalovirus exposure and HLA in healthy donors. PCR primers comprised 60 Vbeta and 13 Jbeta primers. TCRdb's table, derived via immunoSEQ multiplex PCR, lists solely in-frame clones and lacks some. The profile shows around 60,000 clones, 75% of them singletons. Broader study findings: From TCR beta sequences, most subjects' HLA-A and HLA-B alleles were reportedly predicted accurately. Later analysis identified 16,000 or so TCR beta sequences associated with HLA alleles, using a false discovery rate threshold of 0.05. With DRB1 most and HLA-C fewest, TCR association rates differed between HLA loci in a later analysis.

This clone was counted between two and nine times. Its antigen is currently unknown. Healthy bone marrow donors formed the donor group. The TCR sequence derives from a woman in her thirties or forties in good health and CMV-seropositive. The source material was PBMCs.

The CDR3 region has the DNA TGTGCCAGCAGTAAACTAGCGGGGATGGCCACCGGGGAGCTGTTTTTT. As protein: CASSKLAGMATGELFF. The chain links TRBV27 to TRBJ2-2; TRBD2 matches at 10 bases. CDR3 length equals 16 residues. Trimming at V came to 5 bases and at J to 4 bases, leaving 7 bases not matched to a gene. Germline CDR1 and CDR2: MNHEY and SMNVEV (reference sequence).